The clone carrying this T cell receptor beta chain was recorded a few times. Its antigen is still unknown. After extraction with the RNeasy kit, roughly 0.5 to 1 ug of the RNA was reverse transcribed using random hexamers. Amplification of TCR beta CDR3 by immunoSEQ multiplex PCR spanned 54 Vbeta and 13 Jbeta. One entry per CDR3 protein, called by TCRdb with MiXCR from the immunoSEQ multiplex PCR reads. The table has about 130,000 distinct CDR3 sequences, 65% to 90% seen once; the top ten hold more than 0.5%. These data belong to a study of CD8 T cells in Susac syndrome. High-throughput TCR beta sequencing covered peripheral CD8+ and CD4+ T cells. Both CD4+ and CD8+ T cells were negatively isolated, and TEMRA cells underwent FACS enrichment. Notes on the study in general: That the number of individuals in its TCR sequencing and HLA analysis was relatively small was acknowledged by the study.

The clonotype originates from a human donor with multiple sclerosis. The specimen sequenced was CD8+ T cells from PBMCs.

The CDR3 DNA sequence: TGTGCCAGCAGCTTAGAGGCTAGCGGGAGGGCGAATGAGCAGTTCTTC. Amino acid sequence: CASSLEASGRANEQFF. V gene TRBV13 combines with J gene TRBJ2-1, with 12 bases lining up with TRBD2. The CDR3 runs 16 residues. Per the germline V gene, CDR1 is PRHDT and CDR2 is FYEKMQ (reference sequence). Trimming cost V 1 base and J 7 bases; bases outside gene matches: 5. Combining the CDR3 with reference TRBV13 and TRBJ2-1 gives the whole variable domain AAGVIQSPRHLIKEKRETATLKCYPIPRHDTVYWYQQGPGQDPQFLISFYEKMQSDKGSIPDRFSAQQFSDYHSELNMSSLELGDSALYFCASSLEASGRANEQFFGPGTRLTVL.